These 18 T cell receptor beta chains originate from one sample sequenced in a study of tumor-infiltrating lymphocytes in localized non-small cell lung cancer. Using immunoSEQ multiplex PCR, the repertoire was profiled, and TCRdb retains in-frame clones only, with some absent. The top ten hold roughly 10% of the sample, which has fewer than 8,000 clones, roughly 80% seen once. Material for sequencing was lung tumor tissue. The receptors originated from a human donor with non-small cell lung cancer.

This clone is a singleton in its sample. This chain uses TRBV10-2 with TRBJ1-5; tentative D call: TRBD1 (6 bases). CDR3 length: 13 amino acids. CDR1 and CDR2 from the germline V gene are WSHSY and SAAADI. Trimming removed 4 bases at V and 3 bases at J, with 7 bases between. The CDR3 loop reads CASSGQVNQPQHF. The DNA of the CDR3 is TGCGCCAGCAGTGGACAGGTCAATCAGCCCCAGCATTTT.

This sequence joins TRBV14 and TRBJ1-4; TRBD1 matches at 8 bases. Germline V CDR1 and CDR2: SGHDN, FVKESK. V shed 3 bases, J shed 5 bases, and the junction held 8 bases outside the gene matches. This CDR3 region has 16 residues. The CDR3, as DNA: TGTGCCAGCAGCCAGCGCACCGGGACAGGAAATGAAAAACTGTTTTTT. This translates into CASSQRTGTGNEKLFF.

The genes are TRBV2 and TRBJ1-2; 7 nucleotides agree with TRBD1. Germline V gene data show CDR1 as SNHLY and CDR2 as FYNNEI. The V and J ends lost 9 bases and 0 bases, in that order; junction bases with no gene match: 10. The CDR3 is 15 residues long. This chain's CDR3 is CARREGAGANYGYTF. The CDR3 DNA follows: TGTGCCAGACGAGAGGGGGCCGGGGCTAACTATGGCTACACCTTC.

A note on this clone: Distinct nucleotide sequences in the sample also encode this CDR3. The gene calls are TRBV28 and TRBJ1-2; 9 bases agree with TRBD1. Germline trimming cut 8 bases from V and 8 bases from J; bases unmatched to any gene: 6. Germline V gives CDR1 MDHEN, CDR2 SYDVKM. The CDR3 contains 12 residues. CDR3 sequence reads: CASGDRGYGYTF. In DNA form, the CDR3 reads TGTGCCAGCGGCGACAGGGGGTACGGCTACACCTTC.

This clone has more than one count but fewer than ten. The chain couples TRBV18 to TRBJ1-6, with D uncertain. Trimming took 3 bases from V and 5 from J, leaving 11 bases between them. Per the germline V gene, CDR1 is KGHSH and CDR2 is LQKENI. The CDR3 has 15 amino acids. CDR3 in amino acids: CASSPEGGNNSPLHF. The CDR3 bases are TGTGCCAGCTCACCCGAGGGTGGGAATAATTCACCCCTCCACTTT. Supplemented by reference TRBV18 and TRBJ1-6, the full variable domain reads NAGVMQNPRHLVRRRGQEARLRCSPMKGHSHVYWYRQLPEEGLKFMVYLQKENIIDESGMPKERFSAEFPKEGPSILRIQQVVRGDSAAYFCASSPEGGNNSPLHFGNGTRLTVT.

The gene calls are TRBV6-1 and TRBJ1-4, with a tentative D call TRBD1 (6 bases). This CDR3 has 15 amino acids. CDR1 and CDR2 (germline): MNHNS, SASEGT. V was shortened by 3 bases and J by 8 bases, with 16 bases between the two germline ends. This chain's CDR3 is CASSDIFSGEEKLFF. The CDR3 nucleotides are TGTGCCAGCAGTGATATCTTTTCAGGGGAAGAAAAACTGTTTTTT.

The V gene is TRBV6-5, the J gene TRBJ1-1; D gene uncertain. CDR3 length: 13 amino acids. CDR1 MNHEY and CDR2 SVGAGI come from the germline V gene. Trimming cost V 6 bases and J 4 bases, with 12 bases left between them. Here the CDR3 reads CASSQPGATEAFF. In nucleotides, the CDR3 is TGTGCCAGCAGCCAGCCCGGTGCCACTGAAGCTTTCTTT.

This clone was observed a single time. The chain joins TRBV11-2 to TRBJ2-7, with 7 bases lining up with TRBD2. CDR1 is SGHAT, CDR2 FQNNGV, per germline. J lost 2 bases, V lost 0 bases, and 10 bases had no gene match. This CDR3 comprises 17 residues. This CDR3 reads CASSLDGVGGPTYEQYF. Written as DNA, the CDR3 is TGTGCCAGCAGCTTAGATGGGGTGGGAGGGCCAACCTACGAGCAGTACTTC.

The chain is built from TRBV20-1 and TRBJ2-7; D gene unclear. The CDR3 extends over 11 amino acids. In germline, CDR1 is DFQATT, CDR2 SNEGSKA (reference sequence). Trimming took off 2 bases at V and 7 bases at J, with 9 bases between the two ends. Written as DNA, the CDR3 is TGCAGTGCTAGACCCGAGAATGAGCAGTACTTC. Amino acids: CSARPENEQYF.

This chain links TRBV11-1 with TRBJ1-2; TRBD1 might be the D (5 bases). This CDR3 region has 16 residues. CDR1 SGHAT and CDR2 FQDESV come from the germline V gene (reference sequence). The V gene lost 1 base and the J gene lost 4 bases, with 16 bases spanning the gap. In DNA, the CDR3 is TGTGCCAGCAGCTTAGAGAGCGGCAGGGACGGCTATGGCTACACCTTC. Translation gives CASSLESGRDGYGYTF.

The V gene is TRBV28, the J gene TRBJ1-2; TRBD1 agrees at 7 bases. Germline-derived CDR1 and CDR2 are MDHEN and SYDVKM. V gave up 7 bases and J gave up 8 bases; unmatched junction bases: 13. The CDR3 length is 14 residues. This chain's CDR3 is CASTLPTGFGGYTF. The CDR3 nucleotides read TGTGCCAGCACCTTACCGACAGGGTTCGGGGGCTACACCTTC.

In this sample, this clone is large. This chain connects TRBV27 to TRBJ1-5, with D uncertain. Trimming cost V 2 bases and J 0 bases, with 8 bases left between them. The germline V gene encodes CDR1 MNHEY and CDR2 SMNVEV (reference sequence). This CDR3 is built from 15 residues. This CDR3 is CASSLARHSNQPQHF. In nucleotides, the CDR3 is TGTGCCAGCAGTTTAGCCAGGCATAGCAATCAGCCCCAGCATTTT.

The chain joins TRBV27 to TRBJ2-1; 8 bases match TRBD2. The CDR3 is made up of 14 amino acids. The trim removed 2 bases at V and 5 bases at J, leaving 2 bases unmatched. Germline V lookup: CDR1 MNHEY, CDR2 SMNVEV (reference sequence). The CDR3 reads CASSLTSGNNEQFF. The CDR3 DNA sequence: TGTGCCAGCAGTTTAACTAGCGGTAACAATGAGCAGTTCTTC.

The chain recombines TRBV7-9 with TRBJ1-5; 8 bases fit TRBD1. CDR3 size: 16 residues. Germline V gene sequence: CDR1 SEHNR, CDR2 FQNEAQ (reference sequence). Trimming removed 3 bases from V and 1 base from J; junction bases left unmatched: 5. CDR3 region: CASSFGQGASNQPQHF. The CDR3 DNA is TGTGCCAGCAGCTTCGGTCAGGGGGCAAGCAATCAGCCCCAGCATTTT.

The V call is TRBV18, the J call TRBJ1-1, with TRBD1 as a possible D gene (6 bases). Per germline, CDR1 KGHSH and CDR2 LQKENI. The CDR3 is 14 amino acids. Deletions cut 4 bases from V and 0 bases from J, with 9 bases between. The CDR3 DNA sequence: TGTGCCAGCTCACAAGACAGGCTGAACACTGAAGCTTTCTTT. It is translated as CASSQDRLNTEAFF.

V usage is TRBV27 and J usage is TRBJ1-2, with 9 positions matching TRBD1. CDR1 and CDR2 from the germline V gene are MNHEY and SMNVEV (reference sequence). The CDR3 covers 14 residues. V trimming: 2 bases; J trimming: 8 bases; junction bases outside the gene matches: 6. The CDR3 sequence is CASSLERQGGGYTF. In nucleotides, the CDR3 is TGTGCCAGCAGTTTAGAGAGACAGGGGGGGGGCTACACCTTC.

The chain combines TRBV5-1 with TRBJ2-4; 7 bases line up with TRBD2. J lost 7 bases, V lost 0 bases, and 7 bases had no gene match. Germline-derived CDR1 and CDR2 are SGHRS and YFSETQ. The CDR3 is made up of 15 amino acids. The DNA of the CDR3 is TGCGCCAGCAGCTTGGATGTGCAGGGAGGGAACATTCAGTACTTC. It encodes CASSLDVQGGNIQYF.

This clone was recorded a few times. This chain links TRBV27 with TRBJ1-2; 7 nucleotides line up with TRBD1. V lost 4 bases to trimming and J lost 4 bases; unmatched junction nucleotides: 9. Germline lookup yields CDR1 MNHEY and CDR2 SMNVEV (reference sequence). The CDR3 has 15 residues. The CDR3 is CASSSPGGIGYGYTF. The CDR3 nucleotides read TGTGCCAGCAGTTCGCCAGGGGGAATAGGCTATGGCTACACCTTC.